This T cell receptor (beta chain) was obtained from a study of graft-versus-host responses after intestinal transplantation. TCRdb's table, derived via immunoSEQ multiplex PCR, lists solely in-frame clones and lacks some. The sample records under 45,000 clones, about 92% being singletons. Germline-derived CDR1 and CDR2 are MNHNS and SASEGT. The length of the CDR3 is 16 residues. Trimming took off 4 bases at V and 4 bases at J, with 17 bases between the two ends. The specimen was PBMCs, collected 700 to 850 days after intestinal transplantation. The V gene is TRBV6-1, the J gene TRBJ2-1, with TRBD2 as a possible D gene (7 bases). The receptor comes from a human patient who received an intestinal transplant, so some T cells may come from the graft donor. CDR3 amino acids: CASSARGGAVYNEQFF. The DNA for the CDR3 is TGTGCCAGCAGTGCCCGTGGGGGGGCCGTATACAATGAGCAGTTCTTC.